The present TCR beta chain was sequenced within a study of tumor and adjacent non-tumor tissue in lung cancer. Turning to the study itself: Patients comprised over 9 adenocarcinoma, a couple of squamous cell carcinoma and 1 small cell lung cancer. Study-level findings and limits: Compared with tumor, normal lung showed significantly lower TCR diversity. Tumor repertoires had a smaller top 100 clone share than normal lung.

This clonotype was seen at least ten times. Its antigen is unidentified. RNA was extracted from bulk tissue without any cell sorting. Newly diagnosed lung cancer patients had thoracic surgery in China, August–late 2014, without prior chemotherapy. A modified ARM-PCR protocol with three rounds of nested PCR amplified TCRbeta. Each CDR3 protein gets one entry after TCRdb re-called the multiplex PCR reads with MiXCR. Of roughly 81,000 distinct CDR3 sequences listed, about 66% are singletons. The CDR3 is 14 residues long. The V gene end was trimmed by 6 bases and the J gene end by 4 bases; junction bases not matched to a gene: 8. Germline lookup yields CDR1 MNHNY and CDR2 SVGAGI (reference sequence).

Material for sequencing was lung tumor tissue. This TCR was sampled from a man aged 65-85 years with non-small cell lung cancer. The gene calls are TRBV6-6 and TRBJ1-2; 7 positions match TRBD1. CDR3 in amino acids: CASSHRGEPYGYTF. Here the CDR3 DNA reads TGTGCCAGCAGCCACAGGGGCGAGCCCTATGGCTACACCTTC.